These T cell receptor beta chains were read from a single sample in a study of beta chain features in type 1 diabetes. The assay was immunoSEQ multiplex PCR, and TCRdb's table has in-frame clones only and misses some. Among more than 300,000 clones listed, around 15% were seen once. What was sequenced was naive CD4+ T cells from blood. These receptors all stem from a woman younger than 30 in good health. Both conserved end residues are part of each CDR3. The D gene is left open where the match is weak. The listing skips clone size in some rows; elsewhere it reads once, few, many or a size class.

clone size: -
D gene: -
V gene: TRBV30
J gene: TRBJ2-3
CDR3 DNA: TGTGCCTGGAGCGGCAGGGGCACAGATACGCAGTATTTT
CDR3 protein: CAWSGRGTDTQYF

clone size: -
D gene: TRBD1
V gene: TRBV15
J gene: TRBJ2-3
CDR3 DNA: TGTGCCACCAGCAGAGGGCTACAGGGGGCATTTAGCACAGATACGCAGTATTTT
CDR3 protein: CATSRGLQGAFSTDTQYF

clone size: -
D gene: -
V gene: TRBV11-2
J gene: TRBJ1-1
CDR3 DNA: TGTGCCAGCAGCTTAGAATGGAGTGTCACTGAAGCTTTCTTT
CDR3 protein: CASSLEWSVTEAFF

clone size: few
D gene: -
V gene: TRBV20-1
J gene: TRBJ1-2
CDR3 DNA: TGCAAGATCGACAGCCAGTATGGCTACACCTTC
CDR3 protein: CKIDSQYGYTF

clone size: -
D gene: -
V gene: TRBV7-3
J gene: TRBJ1-1
CDR3 DNA: TGTGCCAGCAGCCTCAACCGACAGCTCGAAGCTTTCTTT
CDR3 protein: CASSLNRQLEAFF

clone size: -
D gene: -
V gene: TRBV18
J gene: TRBJ2-1
CDR3 DNA: TGTGCCAGCTCACCACCGGAGCGGGTAATATACAATGAGCAGTTCTTC
CDR3 protein: CASSPPERVIYNEQFF

clone size: -
D gene: -
V gene: TRBV13
J gene: TRBJ1-4
CDR3 DNA: TGTGCCAGCAGCTTCCGCAGGGAGGATGAAAAACTGTTTTTT
CDR3 protein: CASSFRREDEKLFF

clone size: few
D gene: TRBD1
V gene: TRBV23-1
J gene: TRBJ2-7
CDR3 DNA: TGCGCCAGCAGTCAATCTGGCACAGGGGATGCCTACGAGCAGTACTTC
CDR3 protein: CASSQSGTGDAYEQYF

clone size: few
D gene: -
V gene: TRBV27
J gene: TRBJ1-3
CDR3 DNA: TGTGCCAGCAGTTTTTCCCAGGGAAACACCATATATTTT
CDR3 protein: CASSFSQGNTIYF

clone size: -
D gene: -
V gene: TRBV5-1
J gene: TRBJ2-1
CDR3 DNA: TGCGCCAGCAGCTTGGTAACTGGACTAACTGAGCAGTTCTTC
CDR3 protein: CASSLVTGLTEQFF

clone size: -
D gene: -
V gene: TRBV11-2
J gene: TRBJ2-7
CDR3 DNA: TGTGCCAGCAGCTTAGTTGGCCTGCGGGCTCCCCCTCGGAACGAGCAGTACTTC
CDR3 protein: CASSLVGLRAPPRNEQYF

clone size: few
D gene: -
V gene: TRBV7-9
J gene: TRBJ2-5
CDR3 DNA: TGTGCCAGCAGCTTCTACCAAGCGGAGACCCAGTACTTC
CDR3 protein: CASSFYQAETQYF

clone size: few
D gene: TRBD1
V gene: TRBV15
J gene: TRBJ2-5
CDR3 DNA: TGTGCCACCAGCAACGACCGGGACAGGGGAGAGACCCAGTACTTC
CDR3 protein: CATSNDRDRGETQYF

clone size: -
D gene: TRBD2
V gene: TRBV7-2
J gene: TRBJ2-5
CDR3 DNA: TGTGCCAGCAGCCGGCGGGGGACTAGCGTGGCCGAGACCCAGTACTTC
CDR3 protein: CASSRRGTSVAETQYF

clone size: -
D gene: -
V gene: TRBV6-1
J gene: TRBJ2-7
CDR3 DNA: TGTGCCAGCAGTGAACGTCCCTCCTACGAGCAGTACTTC
CDR3 protein: CASSERPSYEQYF

clone size: -
D gene: TRBD1
V gene: TRBV29-1
J gene: TRBJ2-7
CDR3 DNA: TGCAGCGTTGCTACGACCCGGATACAGGGGTTCGAGCAGTACTTC
CDR3 protein: CSVATTRIQGFEQYF

clone size: -
D gene: TRBD1
V gene: TRBV2
J gene: TRBJ2-2
CDR3 DNA: TGTGCCGGGAGGACAGGGGGCGTCGGCGGGGAGCTGTTTTTT
CDR3 protein: CAGRTGGVGGELFF

clone size: few
D gene: -
V gene: TRBV19
J gene: TRBJ2-5
CDR3 DNA: TGTGCCAGTAGTACGCCGGGAGTAGGAGAGACCCAGTACTTC
CDR3 protein: CASSTPGVGETQYF

clone size: -
D gene: TRBD2
V gene: TRBV9
J gene: TRBJ2-7
CDR3 DNA: TGTGCCAGCAGCGTGGGACTAGCGGATACCTCCTACGAGCAGTACTTC
CDR3 protein: CASSVGLADTSYEQYF

clone size: few
D gene: TRBD2
V gene: TRBV11-3
J gene: TRBJ2-2
CDR3 DNA: TGTGCCAGCAGCCCAACTAGCGCGAACACCGGGGAGCTGTTTTTT
CDR3 protein: CASSPTSANTGELFF

clone size: few
D gene: -
V gene: TRBV29-1
J gene: TRBJ1-4
CDR3 DNA: TGCAGCGTTCGGGGGGCCACTAATGAAAAACTGTTTTTT
CDR3 protein: CSVRGATNEKLFF

clone size: few
D gene: TRBD2
V gene: TRBV27
J gene: TRBJ2-5
CDR3 DNA: TGTGCCAGCTGGACTAGCGGGAGAGGGTGGGGAGAGACCCAGTACTTC
CDR3 protein: CASWTSGRGWGETQYF

clone size: few
D gene: TRBD2
V gene: TRBV28
J gene: TRBJ2-7
CDR3 DNA: TGTGCCAGCTGGACTAGCGGTTTCTACGAGCAGTACTTC
CDR3 protein: CASWTSGFYEQYF

clone size: -
D gene: -
V gene: TRBV7-9
J gene: TRBJ1-2
CDR3 DNA: TGTGCCAGCAGCTCCCTACAGGGCTATGGCTACACCTTC
CDR3 protein: CASSSLQGYGYTF

clone size: -
D gene: -
V gene: TRBV20-1
J gene: TRBJ1-1
CDR3 DNA: TGCAGTGCGAAGACAGGCAGCGAAGCTTTCTTT
CDR3 protein: CSAKTGSEAFF

clone size: few
D gene: -
V gene: TRBV9
J gene: TRBJ2-1
CDR3 DNA: TGTGCCAGCAGCGTAGTTAGTAGCGGCAACAATGAGCAGTTCTTC
CDR3 protein: CASSVVSSGNNEQFF

clone size: few
D gene: TRBD2
V gene: TRBV2
J gene: TRBJ2-2
CDR3 DNA: TGTGCCAGCAGTGGGGGAAGAGCGGGAGTGGAAACCGGGGAGCTGTTTTTT
CDR3 protein: CASSGGRAGVETGELFF

clone size: -
D gene: TRBD1
V gene: TRBV7-2
J gene: TRBJ2-1
CDR3 DNA: TGTGCCAGCAGCGGCGCCGGGACAGGCTACTACAATGAGCAGTTCTTC
CDR3 protein: CASSGAGTGYYNEQFF

clone size: few
D gene: TRBD2
V gene: TRBV29-1
J gene: TRBJ2-2
CDR3 DNA: TGCAGCGTTAGTAGCGGGAGGGCCCACACCGGGGAGCTGTTTTTT
CDR3 protein: CSVSSGRAHTGELFF

clone size: few
D gene: TRBD2
V gene: TRBV18
J gene: TRBJ2-1
CDR3 DNA: TGTGCCAGCTCATCCGGACTAGCGGGGGGCGGGGAGCAGTTCTTC
CDR3 protein: CASSSGLAGGGEQFF

clone size: -
D gene: TRBD1
V gene: TRBV7-9
J gene: TRBJ2-5
CDR3 DNA: TGTGCCAGCAGCCCCTGGGACAGCCTCCCGAGGGAGACCCAGTACTTC
CDR3 protein: CASSPWDSLPRETQYF

clone size: few
D gene: -
V gene: TRBV5-1
J gene: TRBJ2-5
CDR3 DNA: TGCGCCAGCAGCTTGGTTCCCTACCTCCAAGAGACCCAGTACTTC
CDR3 protein: CASSLVPYLQETQYF

clone size: few
D gene: -
V gene: TRBV9
J gene: TRBJ2-5
CDR3 DNA: TGTGCCAGCAGCGTAGGTGGCTTTCAAGAGACCCAGTACTTC
CDR3 protein: CASSVGGFQETQYF

clone size: few
D gene: TRBD2
V gene: TRBV18
J gene: TRBJ2-5
CDR3 DNA: TGTGCCAGCTCACCGGATAGCGGGAGAGGGGAGACCCAGTACTTC
CDR3 protein: CASSPDSGRGETQYF

clone size: -
D gene: TRBD2
V gene: TRBV15
J gene: TRBJ2-3
CDR3 DNA: TGTGCCACCAGCACTAGACTAGCGGGAGTGAGCACAGATACGCAGTATTTT
CDR3 protein: CATSTRLAGVSTDTQYF

clone size: -
D gene: TRBD2
V gene: TRBV28
J gene: TRBJ2-7
CDR3 DNA: TGTGCCAGCAGTCTCCAAGGGGCGGGAGGGTTAGGGCAGTACTTC
CDR3 protein: CASSLQGAGGLGQYF

clone size: few
D gene: TRBD2
V gene: TRBV7-2
J gene: TRBJ2-1
CDR3 DNA: TGTGCCAGCAGCCAGACTAGCGGGAGTCTCAATGAGCAGTTCTTC
CDR3 protein: CASSQTSGSLNEQFF

clone size: -
D gene: -
V gene: TRBV7-9
J gene: TRBJ1-1
CDR3 DNA: TGTGCCAGCAGCTTAGCGGCGGGCAGGCCTGCCTCTGAAGCTTTCTTT
CDR3 protein: CASSLAAGRPASEAFF

clone size: few
D gene: -
V gene: TRBV28
J gene: TRBJ1-5
CDR3 DNA: TGTGCCAGCACCCCCCGGCGGGGGATGGGCAATCAGCCCCAGCATTTT
CDR3 protein: CASTPRRGMGNQPQHF

clone size: -
D gene: TRBD1
V gene: TRBV7-2
J gene: TRBJ2-5
CDR3 DNA: TGTGCCAGCAGCCCCCGACAGGGATTGGAGACCCAGTACTTC
CDR3 protein: CASSPRQGLETQYF

clone size: -
D gene: -
V gene: TRBV4-1
J gene: TRBJ2-1
CDR3 DNA: TGCGCCAGCAGCCAAGTTGGCGGTGCGCAGTTCTTC
CDR3 protein: CASSQVGGAQFF

clone size: -
D gene: TRBD2
V gene: TRBV27
J gene: TRBJ2-1
CDR3 DNA: TGTGCCAGCAGTTTATCAACTACTAGCGGGAGAATCGATGAGCAGTTCTTC
CDR3 protein: CASSLSTTSGRIDEQFF

clone size: -
D gene: -
V gene: TRBV30
J gene: TRBJ1-5
CDR3 DNA: TGTGCCTGGAGTGTAGTTCGGGGGACGGGCAATCAGCCCCAGCATTTT
CDR3 protein: CAWSVVRGTGNQPQHF

clone size: -
D gene: TRBD1
V gene: TRBV6-5
J gene: TRBJ2-7
CDR3 DNA: TGTGCCAGCAGTTACTCGACCCTCGGACAGGGCCACGAGCAGTACTTC
CDR3 protein: CASSYSTLGQGHEQYF

clone size: few
D gene: -
V gene: TRBV18
J gene: TRBJ2-4
CDR3 DNA: TGTGCCAGCTCACCCCCCATAGCCAAAAACATTCAGTACTTC
CDR3 protein: CASSPPIAKNIQYF

clone size: -
D gene: -
V gene: TRBV5-1
J gene: TRBJ2-7
CDR3 DNA: TGCGCCAGCAGAGTGTCGGAGAACGAGCAGTACTTC
CDR3 protein: CASRVSENEQYF

clone size: few
D gene: TRBD2
V gene: TRBV7-2
J gene: TRBJ2-1
CDR3 DNA: TGTGCCAGCAGCCGAGGCGGGCCTAGCGGGAGGTTAATCTTC
CDR3 protein: CASSRGGPSGRLIF

clone size: few
D gene: TRBD2
V gene: TRBV5-4
J gene: TRBJ2-1
CDR3 DNA: TGTGCCAGCAGCCGAGGACTAGCGGGACTCCCCTCCTACAATGAGCAGTTCTTC
CDR3 protein: CASSRGLAGLPSYNEQFF

clone size: -
D gene: -
V gene: TRBV29-1
J gene: TRBJ1-2
CDR3 DNA: TGCAGCGTTGCGACAGACGTCTATGGCTACACCTTC
CDR3 protein: CSVATDVYGYTF

clone size: -
D gene: TRBD1
V gene: TRBV30
J gene: TRBJ2-7
CDR3 DNA: TGTGCCGGGGACAGGCTCTGGGAGCAGTACTTC
CDR3 protein: CAGDRLWEQYF

clone size: few
D gene: TRBD2
V gene: TRBV19
J gene: TRBJ2-1
CDR3 DNA: TGTGCCAGTAGTATAGTTTCGACTAGCGGCCTCAATGAGCAGTTCTTC
CDR3 protein: CASSIVSTSGLNEQFF

clone size: -
D gene: -
V gene: TRBV20-1
J gene: TRBJ2-7
CDR3 DNA: TGCAGTGCTAGGCAGACTGAGCAGTACTTC
CDR3 protein: CSARQTEQYF